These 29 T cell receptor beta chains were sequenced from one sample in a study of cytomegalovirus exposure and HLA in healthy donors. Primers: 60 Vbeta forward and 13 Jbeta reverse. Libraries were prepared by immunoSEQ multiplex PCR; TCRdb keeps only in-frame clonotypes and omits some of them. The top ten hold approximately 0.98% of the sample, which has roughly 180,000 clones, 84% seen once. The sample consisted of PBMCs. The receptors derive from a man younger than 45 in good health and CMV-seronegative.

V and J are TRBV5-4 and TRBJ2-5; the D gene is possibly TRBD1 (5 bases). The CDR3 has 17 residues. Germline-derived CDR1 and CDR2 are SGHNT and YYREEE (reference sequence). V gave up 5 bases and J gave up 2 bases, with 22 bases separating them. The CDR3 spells CASRPLGAAPSQETQYF. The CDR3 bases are TGTGCCAGCAGACCTCTAGGGGCCGCCCCTTCTCAAGAGACCCAGTACTTC. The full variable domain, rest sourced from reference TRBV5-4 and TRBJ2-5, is ETGVTQSPTHLIKTRGQQVTLRCSSQSGHNTVSWYQQALGQGPQFIFQYYREEENGRGNFPPRFSGLQFPNYSSELNVNALELDDSALYLCASRPLGAAPSQETQYFGPGTRLLVL.

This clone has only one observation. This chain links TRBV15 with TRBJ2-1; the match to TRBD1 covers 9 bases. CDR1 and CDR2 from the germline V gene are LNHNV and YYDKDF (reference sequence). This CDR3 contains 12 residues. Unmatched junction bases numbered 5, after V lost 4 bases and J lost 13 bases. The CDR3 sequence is CATSITGGLQFF. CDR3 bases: TGTGCCACCAGCATCACAGGGGGCCTTCAGTTCTTC.

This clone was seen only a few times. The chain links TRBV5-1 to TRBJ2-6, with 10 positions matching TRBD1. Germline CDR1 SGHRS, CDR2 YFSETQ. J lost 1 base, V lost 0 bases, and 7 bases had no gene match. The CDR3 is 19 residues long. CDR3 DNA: TGCGCCAGCAGCTTGGGCTCCGACAGGGGGCTGTCTGGGGCCAACGTCCTGACTTTC. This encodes CASSLGSDRGLSGANVLTF.

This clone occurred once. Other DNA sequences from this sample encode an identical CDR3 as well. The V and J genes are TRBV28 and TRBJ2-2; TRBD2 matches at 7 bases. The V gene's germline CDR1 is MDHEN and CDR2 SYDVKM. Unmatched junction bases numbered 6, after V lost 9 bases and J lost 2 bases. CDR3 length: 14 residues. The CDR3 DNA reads TGTGCCAGTTCGGGGGGTGAAAACACCGGGGAGCTGTTTTTT. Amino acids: CASSGGENTGELFF.

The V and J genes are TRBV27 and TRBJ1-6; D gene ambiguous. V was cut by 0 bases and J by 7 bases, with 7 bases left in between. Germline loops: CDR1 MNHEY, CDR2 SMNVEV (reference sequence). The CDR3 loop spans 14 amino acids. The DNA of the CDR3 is TGTGCCAGCAGTTTATCAGAGGGAAATTCACCCCTCCACTTT. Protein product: CASSLSEGNSPLHF.

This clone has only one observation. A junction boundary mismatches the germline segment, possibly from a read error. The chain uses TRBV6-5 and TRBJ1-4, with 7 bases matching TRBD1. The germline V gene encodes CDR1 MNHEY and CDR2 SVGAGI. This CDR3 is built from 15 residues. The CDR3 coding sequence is TGTGCCACCAGTCCAGGGGGGCGGGAAGATGAAAAACTGTTTTTT. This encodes CATSPGGREDEKLFF.

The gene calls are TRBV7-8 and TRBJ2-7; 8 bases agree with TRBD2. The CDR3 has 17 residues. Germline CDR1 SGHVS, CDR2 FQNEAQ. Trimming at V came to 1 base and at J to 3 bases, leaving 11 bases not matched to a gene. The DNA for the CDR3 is TGTGCCAGCAGCTTAGATGGTCGGGAGGGCCCGGGCTACGAGCAGTACTTC. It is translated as CASSLDGREGPGYEQYF.

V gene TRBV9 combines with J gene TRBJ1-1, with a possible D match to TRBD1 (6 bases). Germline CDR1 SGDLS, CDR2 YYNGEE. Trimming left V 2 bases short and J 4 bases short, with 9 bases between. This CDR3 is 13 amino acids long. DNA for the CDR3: TGTGCCAGCAGCGTTCGAGGGGGCACTGAAGCTTTCTTT. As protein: CASSVRGGTEAFF.

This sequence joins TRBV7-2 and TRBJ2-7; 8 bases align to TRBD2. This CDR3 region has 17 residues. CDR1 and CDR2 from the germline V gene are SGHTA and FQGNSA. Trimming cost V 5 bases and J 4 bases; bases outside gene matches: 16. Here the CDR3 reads CASSPRRGAAKGYEQYF. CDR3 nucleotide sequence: TGTGCCAGCAGCCCTCGGCGGGGGGCGGCGAAAGGTTACGAGCAGTACTTC.

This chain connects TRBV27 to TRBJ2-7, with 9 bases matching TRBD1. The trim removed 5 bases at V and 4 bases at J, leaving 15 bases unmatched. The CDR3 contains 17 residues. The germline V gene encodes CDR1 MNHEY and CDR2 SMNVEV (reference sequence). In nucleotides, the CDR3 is TGTGCCAGCAGTAACCAGAACAGGGGGCGTACAAGTTACGAGCAGTACTTC. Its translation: CASSNQNRGRTSYEQYF.

CDR3 region: CASSYDGGYEQYF. In DNA, the CDR3 is TGTGCCAGCAGTTACGACGGGGGCTACGAGCAGTACTTC. V usage is TRBV6-5 and J usage is TRBJ2-7, with D possibly TRBD2 on 6 matching bases. This CDR3 comprises 13 residues. V was pared by 2 bases and J by 3 bases, with 8 bases between. Germline CDR1 reads MNHEY; CDR2 reads SVGAGI.

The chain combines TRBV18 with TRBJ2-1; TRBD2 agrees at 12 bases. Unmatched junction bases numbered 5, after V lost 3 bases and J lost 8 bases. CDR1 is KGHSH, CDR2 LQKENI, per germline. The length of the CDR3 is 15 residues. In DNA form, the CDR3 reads TGTGCCAGCTCACCCCGGACTAGCGGGATCTATGAGCAGTTCTTC. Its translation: CASSPRTSGIYEQFF.

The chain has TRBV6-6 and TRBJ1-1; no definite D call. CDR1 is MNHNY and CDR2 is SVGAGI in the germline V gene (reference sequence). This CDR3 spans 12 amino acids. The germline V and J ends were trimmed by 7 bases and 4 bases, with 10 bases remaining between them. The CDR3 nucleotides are TGTGCCAGCACCCCGGGGATCACTGAAGCTTTCTTT. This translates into CASTPGITEAFF.

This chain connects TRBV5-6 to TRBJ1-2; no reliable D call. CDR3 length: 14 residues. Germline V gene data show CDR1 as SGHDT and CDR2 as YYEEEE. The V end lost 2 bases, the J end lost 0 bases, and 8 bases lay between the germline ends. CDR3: CASSFEGPNYGYTF. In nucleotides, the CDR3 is TGTGCCAGCAGCTTTGAGGGTCCTAACTATGGCTACACCTTC.

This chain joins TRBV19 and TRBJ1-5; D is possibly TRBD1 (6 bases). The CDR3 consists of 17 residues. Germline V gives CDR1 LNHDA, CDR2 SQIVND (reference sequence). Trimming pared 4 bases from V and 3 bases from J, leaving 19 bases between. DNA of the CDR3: TGTGCCAGTAGTAAGTCTTGGGACATCCCTAACAATCAGCCCCAGCATTTT. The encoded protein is CASSKSWDIPNNQPQHF.

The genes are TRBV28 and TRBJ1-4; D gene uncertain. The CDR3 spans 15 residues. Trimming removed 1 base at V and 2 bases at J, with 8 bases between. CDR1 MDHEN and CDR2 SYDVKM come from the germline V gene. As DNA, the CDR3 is TGTGCCAGCAGTTTATTGTCAGCGACTAATGAAAAACTGTTTTTT. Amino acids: CASSLLSATNEKLFF.

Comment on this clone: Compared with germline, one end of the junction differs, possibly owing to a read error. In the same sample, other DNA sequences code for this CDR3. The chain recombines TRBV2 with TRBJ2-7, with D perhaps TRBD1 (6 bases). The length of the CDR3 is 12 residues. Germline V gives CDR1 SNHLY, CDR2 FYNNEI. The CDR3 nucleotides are TGTGCCCTAGGGCAGGGGCCCTACGAGCAATACTTC. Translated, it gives CALGQGPYEQYF.

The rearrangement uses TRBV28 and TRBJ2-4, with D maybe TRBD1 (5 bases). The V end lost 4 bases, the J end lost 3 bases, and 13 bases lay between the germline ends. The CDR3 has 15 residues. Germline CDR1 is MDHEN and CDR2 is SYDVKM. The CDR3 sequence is CASSSRQSYKNIQYF. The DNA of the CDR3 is TGTGCCAGCAGTTCCCGACAGAGCTACAAAAACATTCAGTACTTC.

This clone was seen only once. CDR3 sequence: CASSEMAIGLAGNEKLFF. The CDR3, as DNA: TGTGCCAGCAGTGAAATGGCGATAGGCCTAGCGGGTAATGAAAAACTGTTTTTT. The J gene is TRBJ1-4, the V gene TRBV6-1; no clear D. V was trimmed by 2 bases and J by 4 bases, leaving 20 bases between them. Per germline, CDR1 MNHNS and CDR2 SASEGT. The CDR3 extends over 18 amino acids.

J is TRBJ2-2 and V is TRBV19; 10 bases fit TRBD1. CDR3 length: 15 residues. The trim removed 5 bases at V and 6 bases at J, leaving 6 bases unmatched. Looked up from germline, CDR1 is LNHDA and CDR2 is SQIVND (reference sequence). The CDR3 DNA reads TGTGCCAGTAGTCCGGGACAGGGGTCTCCCGGGGAGCTGTTTTTT. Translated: CASSPGQGSPGELFF.

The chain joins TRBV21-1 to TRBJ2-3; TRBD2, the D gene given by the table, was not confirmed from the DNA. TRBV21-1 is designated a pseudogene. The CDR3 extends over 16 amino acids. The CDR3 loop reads CASSKASRRRTDTQYF. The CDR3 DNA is TGTGCCAGCAGCAAAGCTAGTCGGAGGAGGACAGATACGCAGTATTTT.

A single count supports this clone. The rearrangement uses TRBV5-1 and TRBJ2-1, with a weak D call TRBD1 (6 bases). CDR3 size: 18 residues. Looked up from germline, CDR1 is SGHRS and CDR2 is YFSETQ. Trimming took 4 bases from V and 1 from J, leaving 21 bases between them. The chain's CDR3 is CASSTAQGAVGSYNEQFF. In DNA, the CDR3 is TGCGCCAGCAGCACGGCACAGGGTGCGGTAGGATCCTACAATGAGCAGTTCTTC. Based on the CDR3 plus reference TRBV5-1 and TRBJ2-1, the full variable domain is KAGVTQTPRYLIKTRGQQVTLSCSPISGHRSVSWYQQTPGQGLQFLFEYFSETQRNKGNFPGRFSGRQFSNSRSEMNVSTLELGDSALYLCASSTAQGAVGSYNEQFFGPGTRLTVL.

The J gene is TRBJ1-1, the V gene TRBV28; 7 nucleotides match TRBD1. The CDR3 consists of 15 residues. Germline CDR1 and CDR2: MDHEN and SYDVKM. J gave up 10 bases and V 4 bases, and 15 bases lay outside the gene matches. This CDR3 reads CASSSYKTGFVRAFF. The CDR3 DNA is TGTGCCAGCAGTTCATACAAGACAGGGTTCGTCCGAGCTTTCTTT.

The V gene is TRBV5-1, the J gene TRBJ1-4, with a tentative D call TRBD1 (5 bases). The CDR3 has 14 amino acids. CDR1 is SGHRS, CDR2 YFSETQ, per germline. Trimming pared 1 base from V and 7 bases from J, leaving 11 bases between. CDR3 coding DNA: TGCGCCAGCAGCTTGTCGGGGAGGGGTGAAAAACTGTTTTTT. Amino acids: CASSLSGRGEKLFF.

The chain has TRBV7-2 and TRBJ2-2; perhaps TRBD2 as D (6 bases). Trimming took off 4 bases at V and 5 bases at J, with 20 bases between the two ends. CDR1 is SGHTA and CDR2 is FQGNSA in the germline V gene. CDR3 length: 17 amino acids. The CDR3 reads CASSSARLVRTTGELFF. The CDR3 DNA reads TGTGCCAGCAGCTCTGCCAGACTAGTTAGGACGACCGGGGAGCTGTTTTTT.

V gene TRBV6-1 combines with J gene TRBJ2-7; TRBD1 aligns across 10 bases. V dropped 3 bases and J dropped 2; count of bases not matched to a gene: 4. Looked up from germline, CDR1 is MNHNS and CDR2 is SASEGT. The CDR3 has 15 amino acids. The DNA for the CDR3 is TGTGCCAGCAGTGAGGCCGGGACAGGGGCCTACGAGCAGTACTTC. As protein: CASSEAGTGAYEQYF.

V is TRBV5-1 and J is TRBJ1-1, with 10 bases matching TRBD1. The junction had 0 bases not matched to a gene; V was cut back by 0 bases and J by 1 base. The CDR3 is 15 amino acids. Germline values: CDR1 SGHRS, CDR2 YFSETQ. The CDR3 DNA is TGCGCCAGCAGCTTGGGACAGGGGGCGAACACTGAAGCTTTCTTT. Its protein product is CASSLGQGANTEAFF.

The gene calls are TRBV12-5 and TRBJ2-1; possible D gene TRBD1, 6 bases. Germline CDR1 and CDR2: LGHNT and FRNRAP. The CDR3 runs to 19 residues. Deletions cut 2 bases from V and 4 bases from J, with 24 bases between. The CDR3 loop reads CASGLWAQGRSLFYNEQFF. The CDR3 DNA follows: TGTGCTAGTGGTTTGTGGGCACAGGGTCGTTCACTCTTTTACAATGAGCAGTTCTTC.

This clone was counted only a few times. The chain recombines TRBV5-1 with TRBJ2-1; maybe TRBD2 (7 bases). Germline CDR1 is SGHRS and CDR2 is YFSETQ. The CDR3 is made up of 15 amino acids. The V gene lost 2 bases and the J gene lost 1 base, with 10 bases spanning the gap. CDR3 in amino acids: CASSFEGGSYNEQFF. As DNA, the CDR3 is TGCGCCAGCAGCTTCGAGGGGGGGTCCTACAATGAGCAGTTCTTC.